These 30 T cell receptor beta chains were all obtained from the same sample, sequenced in a study of blood T cell repertoires in COVID-19. The repertoire was sequenced with immunoSEQ multiplex PCR; TCRdb's copy has only in-frame clones and lacks some. The repertoire holds approximately 140,000 clones, with approximately 81% as singletons. What was sequenced was PBMCs or T cells enriched from blood (not recorded which). The receptor source for this set is a man aged 40-49 years with acute COVID-19.

The chain uses TRBV9 and TRBJ1-2; D is ambiguous. Between the trimmed V and J ends, which lost 5 bases and 5 bases, there was a span of 13 bases. Germline V gene lookup returns CDR1 SGDLS and CDR2 YYNGEE. The CDR3 has 13 amino acids. CDR3 coding DNA: TGTGCCAGCAGGGGTGTGGAGATTTATGGCTACACCTTC. Translated, it gives CASRGVEIYGYTF.

The chain links TRBV7-9 to TRBJ2-7; TRBD1 matches 9 bases. This CDR3 is 15 amino acids long. CDR1 is SEHNR and CDR2 is FQNEAQ in the germline V gene (reference sequence). The ends lost 1 base at V and 2 bases at J; junction bases unmatched: 3. CDR3 in amino acids: CASSLVGTGPYEQYF. The DNA for the CDR3 is TGTGCCAGCAGCTTAGTGGGGACAGGGCCCTACGAGCAGTACTTC. The complete variable domain, with remaining parts taken from reference TRBV7-9 and TRBJ2-7, reads DTGVSQNPRHKITKRGQNVTFRCDPISEHNRLYWYRQTLGQGPEFLTYFQNEAQLEKSRLLSDRFSAERPKGSFSTLEIQRTEQGDSAMYLCASSLVGTGPYEQYFGPGTRLTVT.

This chain connects TRBV30 to TRBJ1-1; D remains unclear. Germline V CDR1 and CDR2: GTSNPN, SVGIG (reference sequence). The germline V and J ends were trimmed by 0 bases and 3 bases, with 8 bases remaining between them. This CDR3 region has 13 residues. The CDR3 loop reads CAWSVSVDTEAFF. CDR3 DNA: TGTGCCTGGAGTGTAAGCGTTGACACTGAAGCTTTCTTT.

This chain joins TRBV28 and TRBJ1-5, with 8 bases identical to TRBD1. V shed 4 bases, J shed 0 bases, and the junction held 14 bases outside the gene matches. The CDR3 covers 19 residues. The germline V gene encodes CDR1 MDHEN and CDR2 SYDVKM. In DNA form, the CDR3 reads TGTGCCAGCAGTTCCAGTCCAGGGGGCCACACCTATAGCAATCAGCCCCAGCATTTT. It specifies CASSSSPGGHTYSNQPQHF.

Only one count was recorded for this clone. The chain uses TRBV6-1 and TRBJ1-6; 7 positions agree with TRBD1. CDR3 length: 14 amino acids. In germline, CDR1 is MNHNS, CDR2 SASEGT. Trimming took 3 bases from V and 6 from J; bases not matched to a gene: 2. Written as DNA, the CDR3 is TGTGCCAGCAGTGAGGGACAGCCTAATTCACCCCTCCACTTT. Its translation: CASSEGQPNSPLHF.

V usage is TRBV19 and J usage is TRBJ1-2; no clear D. Deletions cut 5 bases from V and 4 bases from J, with 32 bases between. CDR1 and CDR2 (germline): LNHDA, SQIVND (reference sequence). The CDR3 has 20 amino acids. The CDR3 coding sequence is TGTGCCAGTAGTCCAGTTCTTGGCAGTTTCTCCTCCCGGGAAGGCTATGGCTACACCTTC. It yields the protein CASSPVLGSFSSREGYGYTF.

CDR3 amino acids: CASSLRQGAYEQYF. The CDR3 nucleotides read TGTGCCAGCAGCCTCAGACAGGGGGCCTACGAGCAGTACTTC. This sequence joins TRBV5-4 and TRBJ2-7, with 9 positions matching TRBD1. The CDR3 runs 14 residues. The junction had 4 bases not matched to a gene; V was cut back by 4 bases and J by 2 bases. CDR1 is SGHNT and CDR2 is YYREEE in the germline V gene (reference sequence).

The rearrangement links TRBV7-8 to TRBJ1-1, with TRBD1 as a possible D gene (5 bases). The germline V gene has CDR1 SGHVS and CDR2 FQNEAQ. The length of the CDR3 is 15 residues. V lost 2 bases and J 2 bases, leaving 12 bases between the germline ends. The CDR3 sequence: CASSLFRGGNTEAFF. Here the CDR3 DNA reads TGTGCCAGCAGCTTATTTAGGGGAGGAAACACTGAAGCTTTCTTT.

This sequence joins TRBV28 and TRBJ1-2; 10 bases line up with TRBD1. Germline trimming cut 3 bases from V and 8 bases from J; bases unmatched to any gene: 9. This CDR3 region has 15 residues. CDR1 is MDHEN and CDR2 is SYDVKM in the germline V gene. The CDR3 region has the DNA TGTGCCAGCAGTTTTTTAGGGACAGGGGAGTTAGGCTACACCTTC. This codes for CASSFLGTGELGYTF.

This clone was observed a few times. The V gene is TRBV4-1, the J gene TRBJ1-6, with 9 bases that match TRBD1. The V gene end was trimmed by 1 base and the J gene end by 8 bases; junction bases not matched to a gene: 6. This CDR3 is built from 16 residues. Germline loops: CDR1 MGHRA, CDR2 YSYEKL. The CDR3 protein is CASSQGPGQGYSPLHF. The CDR3 DNA follows: TGCGCCAGCAGCCAAGGCCCGGGACAGGGATATTCACCCCTCCACTTT.

The chain combines TRBV28 with TRBJ2-7; TRBD2 matches at 8 bases. CDR1 and CDR2 from the germline V gene are MDHEN and SYDVKM. The J segment lost 6 bases and the V segment lost 5 bases, leaving 12 bases of the junction unmatched. CDR3 size: 15 residues. CDR3 DNA sequence: TGTGCCAGCAGTCCTCGGACTAGCAAGCGTCGCGAGCAGTACTTC. Protein: CASSPRTSKRREQYF.

The chain uses TRBV3-1 (or the pseudogene TRBV3-2) and TRBJ1-1; D not certain. This CDR3 is 14 amino acids long. Germline CDR1 reads LGHDT; CDR2 reads YNNKEL (reference sequence). V was clipped by 6 bases and J by 3 bases, with 14 bases between them. CDR3 in amino acids: CASRALSGYTEAFF. The CDR3 nucleotides are TGTGCCAGCAGGGCACTCAGCGGGTACACTGAAGCTTTCTTT.

The chain couples TRBV28 to TRBJ1-4; the D gene is possibly TRBD1 (6 bases). The CDR3 runs 13 residues. The ends were cut back, 7 bases at V and 7 bases at J, with 13 bases in the middle. Germline V gene lookup returns CDR1 MDHEN and CDR2 SYDVKM. CDR3 loop: CASISRGSEKLFF. CDR3 in DNA: TGTGCCAGCATTAGTAGGGGGAGTGAAAAACTGTTTTTT.

The chain uses TRBV9 and TRBJ2-7, with D possibly being TRBD1 (5 bases). Trimming stripped 2 bases from V and 2 bases from J, with 14 bases between. The germline V gene has CDR1 SGDLS and CDR2 YYNGEE. The CDR3 totals 15 residues. The CDR3 protein is CASSVTANGAYEQYF. The DNA for the CDR3 is TGTGCCAGCAGCGTGACAGCGAATGGAGCCTACGAGCAGTACTTC.

The chain combines TRBV24-1 with TRBJ2-5; TRBD2 is a possible D gene (6 bases). Trimming left V 0 bases short and J 8 bases short, with 21 bases between. The germline gives CDR1 KGHDR, CDR2 SFDVKD. The CDR3 consists of 17 residues. DNA of the CDR3: TGTGCCACCAGTGATTTGGAGACAACGGGACTCCAGGGTACCCAGTACTTC. Translating it yields CATSDLETTGLQGTQYF.

This clone was found a few times. The chain employs TRBV7-2 and TRBJ2-5, with D tentatively TRBD2 (7 bases). Deletions cut 1 base from V and 4 bases from J, with 13 bases between. Germline V gives CDR1 SGHTA, CDR2 FQGNSA. This CDR3 region has 15 residues. The CDR3 DNA reads TGTGCCAGCAGCTTAGACGGGGGGCGAGGAGAGACCCAGTACTTC. It codes for CASSLDGGRGETQYF.

This sequence joins TRBV27 and TRBJ2-3; D is perhaps TRBD2 (5 bases). This CDR3 region has 13 residues. CDR1 is MNHEY, CDR2 SMNVEV, per germline (reference sequence). Trimming left V 8 bases short and J 1 base short, with 10 bases between. For the CDR3, the DNA is TGTGCCAGCCTCAAGGGAGGCACAGATACGCAGTATTTT. Encoded protein: CASLKGGTDTQYF.

This rearrangement joins TRBV28 to TRBJ1-5, with unresolved D. Germline loops: CDR1 MDHEN, CDR2 SYDVKM. The germline V and J ends were trimmed by 6 bases and 0 bases, with 9 bases remaining between them. This CDR3 is built from 14 residues. CDR3 coding DNA: TGTGCCAGCAGCTATAGTGGTAGCAATCAGCCCCAGCATTTT. Protein: CASSYSGSNQPQHF.

The rearrangement links TRBV27 to TRBJ1-4; 7 bases match TRBD1. The CDR3 spans 15 residues. Germline V gene sequence: CDR1 MNHEY, CDR2 SMNVEV (reference sequence). With V trimmed by 7 bases and J by 7 bases, 12 bases remained unmatched. The CDR3 DNA follows: TGTGCCAGCAAAGAGGCAGGGGCAGGGGGTGAAAAACTGTTTTTT. It is translated as CASKEAGAGGEKLFF. Full variable domain (rest looked up from reference TRBV27 and TRBJ1-4): EAQVTQNPRYLITVTGKKLTVTCSQNMNHEYMSWYRQDPGLGLRQIYYSMNVEVTDKGDVPEGYKVSRKEKRNFPLILESPSPNQTSLYFCASKEAGAGGEKLFFGSGTQLSVL.

In this sample, this clone turned up many times. This chain links TRBV7-9 with TRBJ2-1, with 9 bases fitting TRBD2. Germline assignment: CDR1 SEHNR and CDR2 FQNEAQ (reference sequence). The CDR3 totals 16 residues. The V and J ends lost 5 bases and 4 bases, in that order; junction bases with no gene match: 9. The CDR3 region has the DNA TGTGCCAGCAGCCCAATAGCGGGGGTAGGTTACAATGAGCAGTTCTTC. This encodes CASSPIAGVGYNEQFF.

The chain uses TRBV3-1 (or the pseudogene TRBV3-2) and TRBJ1-1; D not certain. V lost 7 bases to trimming and J lost 1 base, with 16 bases between them. Germline V gives CDR1 LGHDT, CDR2 YNNKEL (reference sequence). The CDR3 length is 15 residues. The CDR3 region is CASTSVPDANTEAFF. DNA of the CDR3: TGTGCCAGCACAAGTGTGCCAGATGCGAACACTGAAGCTTTCTTT.

The J gene is TRBJ2-7, the V gene TRBV28; TRBD1 aligns across 8 bases. CDR1 MDHEN and CDR2 SYDVKM come from the germline V gene. CDR3 length equals 15 residues. Losses at the gene ends were 4 bases for V and 4 bases for J; bases not matched to a gene: 9. The CDR3 here is CASSSSDRADYEQYF. Here the CDR3 DNA reads TGTGCCAGCAGTTCATCGGACAGGGCTGATTACGAGCAGTACTTC.

In this sample, this clone turned up a few times. The V gene is TRBV7-9, the J gene TRBJ2-2; 12 bases line up with TRBD1. CDR3 length: 15 amino acids. Germline values: CDR1 SEHNR, CDR2 FQNEAQ (reference sequence). V trimming: 4 bases; J trimming: 7 bases; junction bases outside the gene matches: 4. As DNA, the CDR3 is TGTGCCAGCAGCTCCGGGACAGGGGGCGTCGGGGAGCTGTTTTTT. This encodes CASSSGTGGVGELFF.

The rearrangement joins TRBV3-1 (or the pseudogene TRBV3-2) to TRBJ1-5; 10 nucleotides line up with TRBD1. The CDR3 runs 20 residues. V lost 4 bases, J lost 0 bases, and 15 bases stayed unmatched. Germline CDR1 is LGHDT and CDR2 is YNNKEL (reference sequence). The CDR3 DNA sequence: TGTGCCAGCAGCCTCACCCTGGCGGGACAGGGGAAGAATAGCAATCAGCCCCAGCATTTT. It codes for CASSLTLAGQGKNSNQPQHF.

The rearrangement links TRBV25-1 to TRBJ2-3, with 10 bases fitting TRBD2. The V and J ends lost 1 base and 15 bases, in that order; junction bases with no gene match: 7. CDR1 and CDR2 from the germline V gene are MGHDK and SYGVNS. The CDR3 spans 13 residues. The CDR3 sequence: CASSESASGRRYF. CDR3 sequence (DNA): TGTGCCAGCAGTGAATCGGCTAGCGGGAGACGTTATTTT.

The chain is built from TRBV4-3 and TRBJ2-7, with 8 bases matching TRBD1. Germline assignment: CDR1 LGHNA and CDR2 YSLEER. CDR3 length: 15 residues. J lost 2 bases, V lost 0 bases, and 3 bases had no gene match. Written as DNA, the CDR3 is TGCGCCAGCAGCCAAGAAGGGACAGGACCCTACGAGCAGTACTTC. Residues: CASSQEGTGPYEQYF.

This clone was observed a handful of times. This chain uses TRBV18 with TRBJ2-7, with TRBD1 identical over 7 bases. Germline values: CDR1 KGHSH, CDR2 LQKENI. Trimming took 8 bases from V and 2 from J; bases not matched to a gene: 6. The CDR3 is made up of 13 amino acids. This chain's CDR3 is CASTPGQTYEQYF. In DNA, the CDR3 is TGTGCCAGCACGCCGGGACAGACCTACGAGCAGTACTTC.

The chain combines TRBV19 with TRBJ1-5, with 7 nucleotides matching TRBD1. CDR1 is LNHDA and CDR2 is SQIVND in the germline V gene (reference sequence). The CDR3 is made up of 14 amino acids. J gave up 1 base and V 10 bases, and 7 bases lay outside the gene matches. The CDR3 sequence is CATRGGPSNQPQHF. CDR3 nucleotides: TGTGCCACCCGAGGGGGCCCCAGCAATCAGCCCCAGCATTTT.

The genes are TRBV28 and TRBJ2-1; 9 bases align to TRBD1. Looked up from germline, CDR1 is MDHEN and CDR2 is SYDVKM. V dropped 5 bases and J dropped 7; count of bases not matched to a gene: 12. The CDR3 is 16 amino acids. The chain's CDR3 is CASSLRTGEVLNEQFF. The CDR3 DNA reads TGTGCCAGCAGTCTGCGGACAGGGGAGGTTTTGAATGAGCAGTTCTTC.

This chain links TRBV29-1 with TRBJ2-2; D unresolved. V shed 4 bases and J shed 1 base, with 10 bases lying between them. This CDR3 comprises 14 residues. Germline V gene lookup returns CDR1 SQVTM and CDR2 ANQGSEA. The DNA of the CDR3 is TGCAGCGTTGGATCCAGGTTGAACACCGGGGAGCTGTTTTTT. Its translation is CSVGSRLNTGELFF.